Sequencing of this T cell receptor (beta chain) was carried out in a study of blood T cell repertoires in COVID-19 (dated by TCRdb to about 2020). A note on the overall study: The collaborator samples originated in the United States, Italy and Spain and spanned the acute and convalescent phases of COVID-19. The dataset comprised deeply sampled blood TCRbeta repertoires from subjects exposed to, actively infected with, or recovered from COVID-19. Where available, HLA class I and class II types were obtained from metadata supplied by the sample provider rather than from assay-based typing. The repertoires were made available in a free public database intended to serve as a resource for research on the immune response to SARS-CoV-2. Samples came from the ongoing ImmuneRACE study (first 160 participants) plus 1,254 subjects from 6 global collaborators. A de-identified subject ID, COVID-19 status, age in years and sex were almost always included in the sample metadata. The material from the prospective study consisted of cDNA or gDNA derived from T cells, B-cell-depleted T cells, or PBMCs. On the study overall, not on this receptor specifically: Clinical and demographic metadata were provided uncurated, with the amount varying by source and participant.

The CDR3 goes from the cysteine to the phenylalanine over 15 residues. The kept DNA is CDR3 alone, 45 bases in frame from the first base. V is cut by 5 bases and J by 0 bases, and the space between the germline ends is 13 bases. Per the germline V gene, SGHAT is the CDR1 and FQNNGV is the CDR2. The collaborating institutions used their own protocols to collect whole blood in K2EDTA tubes. Collaborator samples were shipped for TCRbeta analysis as frozen whole blood, isolated PBMCs, or DNA extracted from either sample type. TCRbeta CDR3 regions were amplified from genomic DNA using the immunoSEQ Assay, a bias-controlled multiplex PCR. Turning to the authors' computational methods: The number of nucleated cells in each sample was estimated by amplification of reference gene primers within the assay. To quantify the absolute abundance of each unique TCRbeta CDR3 rearrangement, sequence reads were collapsed and filtered. For each sample, productive Simpson clonality was calculated as the square root of Simpson's diversity index across productive rearrangements. In its TCRdb copy, this immuneACCESS table keeps in-frame sequences only and misses some clones. Where compared with another copy, unresolved V genes explain less than half of these, and the others have no known cause. The V and J calls and clone size are taken from that table; D and trimming were inferred from the DNA. The sample table shows 97,000 or so clones, and approximately 80% are seen once. The top ten clonotypes cover around 4.5% of the sample.

Of note for this clone: This clone's antigen is unknown. Per-base qualities were not stored, and no clone one base away is much larger.

The rearrangement joined TRBV11-2 to TRBJ1-1; the D gene lacks a confident call. Sequenced input: peripheral blood. This clonotype was sampled from a human donor in a cohort sampled during active COVID-19. The DNA sequence is as follows: TGTGCCAGCAGCCCCCGAGAGGGCCTGAACACTGAAGCTTTCTTT. This gives the protein CASSPREGLNTEAFF.